This T cell receptor beta chain was sequenced in a study of blood T cell repertoires in COVID-19. Background on the study: Sites in the United States, Italy and Spain provided acute and convalescent COVID-19 samples.

V lost 0 bases to trimming and J lost 5 bases, with 23 bases between them. The CDR3 totals 18 residues. Germline lookup yields CDR1 SGDLS and CDR2 YYNGEE. TCRdb keeps only in-frame clones here, not all; method: immunoSEQ multiplex PCR. Of 25,000 to 30,000 clones listed, approximately 81% are singletons. The chain is built from TRBV9 and TRBJ2-5; D may be TRBD1 (5 bases). The receptor's source is a man aged 45-60 years with active or convalescent COVID-19. Sequencing was done on a sample of peripheral blood. CDR3: CASSVAILEGALGETQYF. Written as DNA, the CDR3 is TGTGCCAGCAGCGTAGCTATCCTTGAAGGGGCCCTAGGCGAGACCCAGTACTTC.